This TCR beta chain was profiled in a study of OX40 agonist ivuxolimab in advanced cancers. Per the germline V gene, CDR1 is MNHEY and CDR2 is SVGAGI. CDR3 length: 11 amino acids. V lost 4 bases to trimming and J lost 4 bases, with 4 bases between them. Sequenced by immunoSEQ multiplex PCR; TCRdb stores in-frame clones only, minus some. The sample carries fewer than 200,000 clones, around 94% recorded once. The material was CD4+ or CD8+ T cells sorted from blood, obtained in a trial of the OX40 agonist ivuxolimab. The J gene is TRBJ1-2, the V gene TRBV6-5; the D is unclear. This receptor was taken from an adult with an advanced solid tumor such as melanoma, head and neck, liver or kidney cancer. The CDR3 DNA follows: TGTGCCAGCAGTTTCGGCTATGGCTACACCTTC. As protein: CASSFGYGYTF.